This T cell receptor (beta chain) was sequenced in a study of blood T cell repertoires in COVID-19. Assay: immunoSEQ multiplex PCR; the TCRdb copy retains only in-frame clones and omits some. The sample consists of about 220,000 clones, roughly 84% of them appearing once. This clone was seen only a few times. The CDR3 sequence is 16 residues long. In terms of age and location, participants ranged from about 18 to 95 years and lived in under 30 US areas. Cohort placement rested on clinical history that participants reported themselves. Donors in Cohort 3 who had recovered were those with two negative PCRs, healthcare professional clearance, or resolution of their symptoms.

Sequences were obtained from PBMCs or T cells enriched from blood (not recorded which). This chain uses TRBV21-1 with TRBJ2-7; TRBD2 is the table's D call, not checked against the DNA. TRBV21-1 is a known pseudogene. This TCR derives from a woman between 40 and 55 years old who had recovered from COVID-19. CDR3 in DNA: TGTGCCAGCAGCAAAGGAGGCGGGGGCGACTCCTACGAGCAGTACGTC. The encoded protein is CASSKGGGGDSYEQYV.